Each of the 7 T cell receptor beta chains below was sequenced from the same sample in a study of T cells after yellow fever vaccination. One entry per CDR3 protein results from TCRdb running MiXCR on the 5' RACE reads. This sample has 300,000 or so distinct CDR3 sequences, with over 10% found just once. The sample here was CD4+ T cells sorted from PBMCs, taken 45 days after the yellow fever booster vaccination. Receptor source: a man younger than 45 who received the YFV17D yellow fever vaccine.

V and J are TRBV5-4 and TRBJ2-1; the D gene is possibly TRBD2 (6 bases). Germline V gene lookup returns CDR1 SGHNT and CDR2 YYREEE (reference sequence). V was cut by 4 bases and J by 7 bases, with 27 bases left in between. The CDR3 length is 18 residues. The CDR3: CASSALTRPRGGRNEQFF. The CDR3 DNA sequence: TGTGCCAGCAGCGCCCTGACACGTCCTAGGGGAGGTAGGAATGAGCAGTTCTTC.

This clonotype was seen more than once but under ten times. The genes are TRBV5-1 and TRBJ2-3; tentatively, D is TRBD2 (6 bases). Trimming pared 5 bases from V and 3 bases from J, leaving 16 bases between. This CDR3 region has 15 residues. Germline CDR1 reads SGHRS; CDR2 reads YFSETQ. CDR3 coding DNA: TGCGCCAGCAGGGAGGGGCCAGTTACTACAGATACGCAGTATTTT. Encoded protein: CASREGPVTTDTQYF.

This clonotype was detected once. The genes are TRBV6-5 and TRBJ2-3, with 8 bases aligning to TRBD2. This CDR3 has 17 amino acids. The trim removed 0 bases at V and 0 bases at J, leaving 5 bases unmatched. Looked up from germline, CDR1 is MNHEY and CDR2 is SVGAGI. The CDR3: CASSYSGLGSSTDTQYF. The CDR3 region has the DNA TGTGCCAGCAGTTACTCGGGACTAGGGTCTAGCACAGATACGCAGTATTTT.

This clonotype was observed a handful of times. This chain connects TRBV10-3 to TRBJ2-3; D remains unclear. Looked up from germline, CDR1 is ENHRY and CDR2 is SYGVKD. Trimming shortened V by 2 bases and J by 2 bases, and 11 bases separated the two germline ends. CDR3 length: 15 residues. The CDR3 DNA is TGTGCCATCAGTGAGCCGACGGAAAACACAGATACGCAGTATTTT. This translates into CAISEPTENTDTQYF.

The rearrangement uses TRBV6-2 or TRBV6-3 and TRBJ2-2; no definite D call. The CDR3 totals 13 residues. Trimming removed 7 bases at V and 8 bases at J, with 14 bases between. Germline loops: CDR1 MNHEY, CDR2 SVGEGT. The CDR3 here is CASKRGKEGELFF. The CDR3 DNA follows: TGTGCCAGCAAGAGAGGCAAAGAGGGGGAGCTGTTTTTT.

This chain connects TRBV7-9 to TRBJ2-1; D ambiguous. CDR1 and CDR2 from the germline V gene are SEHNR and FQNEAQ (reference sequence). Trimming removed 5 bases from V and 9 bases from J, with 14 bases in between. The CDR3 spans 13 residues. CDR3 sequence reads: CASSPTAWAEQFF. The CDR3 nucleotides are TGTGCCAGCAGCCCCACTGCGTGGGCTGAGCAGTTCTTC.

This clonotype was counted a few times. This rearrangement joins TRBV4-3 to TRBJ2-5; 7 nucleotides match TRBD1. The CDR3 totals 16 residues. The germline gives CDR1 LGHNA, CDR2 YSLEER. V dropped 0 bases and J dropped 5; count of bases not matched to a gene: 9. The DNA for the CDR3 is TGCGCCAGCAGCCAAGATCTTAGGACAGGCCGGGAGACCCAGTACTTC. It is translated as CASSQDLRTGRETQYF.